This TCR beta chain was recovered during a study of blood T cell repertoires in COVID-19. V dropped 1 base and J dropped 7 bases, with 17 bases sitting between them. This CDR3 region has 15 residues. Looked up from germline, CDR1 is SGDLS and CDR2 is YYNGEE. Authors' analysis steps: Quantification of nucleated cells was approximated via reference gene primer amplification. Clones were read by immunoSEQ multiplex PCR, and TCRdb kept only the in-frame ones, dropping some. V and J calls and clone size are those listed in that table; D and trimming were worked out from the DNA. Seen here are nearly 200,000 clones, around four fifths observed once, and the top ten hold 20%.

Material for sequencing was peripheral blood. This clonotype originated in a human donor in a cohort sampled during active COVID-19. V is TRBV9 and J is TRBJ1-2, with D possibly matching TRBD1 (5 bases). The CDR3: CASSVHQGREVGYTF. The CDR3 DNA follows: TGTGCCAGCAGCGTACATCAGGGCCGTGAGGTTGGCTACACCTTC.